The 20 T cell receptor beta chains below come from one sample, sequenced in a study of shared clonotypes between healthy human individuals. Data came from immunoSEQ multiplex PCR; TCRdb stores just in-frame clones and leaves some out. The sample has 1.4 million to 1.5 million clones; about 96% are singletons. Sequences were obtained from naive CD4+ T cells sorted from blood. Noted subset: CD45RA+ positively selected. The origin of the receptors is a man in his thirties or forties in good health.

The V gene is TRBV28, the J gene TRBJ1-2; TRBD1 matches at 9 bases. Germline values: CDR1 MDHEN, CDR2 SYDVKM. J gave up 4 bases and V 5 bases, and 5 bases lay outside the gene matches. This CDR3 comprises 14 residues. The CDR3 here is CASSQGQGGYGYTF. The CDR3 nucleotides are TGTGCCAGCAGTCAGGGACAGGGTGGCTATGGCTACACCTTC.

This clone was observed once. The CDR3 is CASKDRYSGANVLTF. CDR3 nucleotides: TGTGCCAGCAAAGACAGGTACTCTGGGGCCAACGTCCTGACTTTC. The chain joins TRBV6-1 to TRBJ2-6; possible D gene TRBD1, 6 bases. CDR1 MNHNS and CDR2 SASEGT come from the germline V gene. Trimming removed 7 bases from V and 0 bases from J, with 10 bases in between. The CDR3 has 15 residues.

The CDR3 spells CASSYGGRFDEQFF. The DNA of the CDR3 is TGTGCCAGCAGCTACGGCGGGAGGTTCGATGAGCAGTTCTTC. The V call is TRBV7-2, the J call TRBJ2-1; 8 bases are a match to TRBD2. Per germline, CDR1 SGHTA and CDR2 FQGNSA. This CDR3 has 14 amino acids. The J segment lost 8 bases and the V segment lost 4 bases, leaving 7 bases of the junction unmatched.

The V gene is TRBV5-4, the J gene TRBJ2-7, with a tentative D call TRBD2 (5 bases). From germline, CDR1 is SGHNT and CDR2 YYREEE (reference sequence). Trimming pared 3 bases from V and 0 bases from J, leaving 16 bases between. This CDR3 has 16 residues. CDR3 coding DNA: TGTGCCAGCAGCTGGGAGCTCGGGCCCAGCTCCTACGAGCAGTACTTC. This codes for CASSWELGPSSYEQYF.

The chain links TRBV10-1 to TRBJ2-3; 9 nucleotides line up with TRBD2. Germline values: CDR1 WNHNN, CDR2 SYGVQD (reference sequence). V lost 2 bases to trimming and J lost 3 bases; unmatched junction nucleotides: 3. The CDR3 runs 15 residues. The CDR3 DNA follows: TGCGCCAGCAGTGAGATACTAGCGGGTACAGATACGCAGTATTTT. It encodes CASSEILAGTDTQYF.

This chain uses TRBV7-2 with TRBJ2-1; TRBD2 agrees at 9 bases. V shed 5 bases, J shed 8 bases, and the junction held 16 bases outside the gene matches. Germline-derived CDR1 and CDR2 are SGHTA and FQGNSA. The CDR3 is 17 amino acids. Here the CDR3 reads CASSPVGGSGRVYEQFF. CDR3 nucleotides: TGTGCCAGCAGCCCCGTAGGGGGTAGCGGGAGAGTTTATGAGCAGTTCTTC.

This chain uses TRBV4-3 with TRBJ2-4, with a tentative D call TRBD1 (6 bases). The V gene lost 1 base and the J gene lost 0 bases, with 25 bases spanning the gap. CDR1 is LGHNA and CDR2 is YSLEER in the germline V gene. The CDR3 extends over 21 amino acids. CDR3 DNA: TGCGCCAGCAGCCAAGCCGGGTTACAGGGTGGCGTTAGATTAGCCAAAAACATTCAGTACTTC. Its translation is CASSQAGLQGGVRLAKNIQYF.

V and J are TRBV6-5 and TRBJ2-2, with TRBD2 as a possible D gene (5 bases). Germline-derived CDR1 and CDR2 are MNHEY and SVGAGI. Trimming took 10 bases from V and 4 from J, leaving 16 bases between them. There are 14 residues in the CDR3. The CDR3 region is CATRGRGRTGELFF. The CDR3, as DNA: TGTGCCACCCGAGGGAGAGGGCGCACCGGGGAGCTGTTTTTT.

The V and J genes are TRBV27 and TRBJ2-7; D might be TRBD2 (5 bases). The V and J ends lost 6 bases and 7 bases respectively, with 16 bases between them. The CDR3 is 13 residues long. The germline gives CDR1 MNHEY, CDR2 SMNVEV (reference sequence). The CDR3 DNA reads TGTGCCAGCAGCCGCGTTCTTCGAGGGGAGCAGTACTTC. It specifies CASSRVLRGEQYF.

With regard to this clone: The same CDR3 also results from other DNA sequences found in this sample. This CDR3 is CSARGNQPQHF. The CDR3 DNA is TGCAGTGCTAGAGGGAATCAGCCCCAGCATTTT. V is TRBV20-1 and J is TRBJ1-5; no firm D call. The CDR3 spans 11 residues. CDR1 DFQATT and CDR2 SNEGSKA come from the germline V gene (reference sequence). V lost 1 base to trimming and J lost 4 bases, with 2 bases between them.

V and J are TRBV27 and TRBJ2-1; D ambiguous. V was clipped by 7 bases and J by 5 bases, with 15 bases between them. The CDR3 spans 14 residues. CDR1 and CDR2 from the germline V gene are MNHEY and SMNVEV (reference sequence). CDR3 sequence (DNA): TGTGCCAGCATTCTGGGGTACGGACACAATGAGCAGTTCTTC. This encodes CASILGYGHNEQFF.

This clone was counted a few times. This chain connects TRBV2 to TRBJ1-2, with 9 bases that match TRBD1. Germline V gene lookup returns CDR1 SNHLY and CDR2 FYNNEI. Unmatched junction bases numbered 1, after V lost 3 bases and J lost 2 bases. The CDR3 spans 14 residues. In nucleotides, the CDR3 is TGTGCCAGCAGTGAGGGGACAGGGAACTATGGCTACACCTTC. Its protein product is CASSEGTGNYGYTF. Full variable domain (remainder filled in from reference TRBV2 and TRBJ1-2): EPEVTQTPSHQVTQMGQEVILRCVPISNHLYFYWYRQILGQKVEFLVSFYNNEISEKSEIFDDQFSVERPDGSNFTLKIRSTKLEDSAMYFCASSEGTGNYGYTFGSGTRLTVV.

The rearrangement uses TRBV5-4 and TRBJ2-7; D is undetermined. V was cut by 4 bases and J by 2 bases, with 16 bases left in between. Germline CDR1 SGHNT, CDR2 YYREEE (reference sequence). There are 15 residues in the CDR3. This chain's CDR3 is CASSPGNPITYEQYF. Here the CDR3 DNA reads TGTGCCAGCAGCCCCGGAAACCCGATTACCTACGAGCAGTACTTC.

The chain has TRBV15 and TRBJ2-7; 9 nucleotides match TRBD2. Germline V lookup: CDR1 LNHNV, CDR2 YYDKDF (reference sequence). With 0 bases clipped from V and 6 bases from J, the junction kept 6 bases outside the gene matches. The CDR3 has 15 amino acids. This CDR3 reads CATSRDFASGTEQYF. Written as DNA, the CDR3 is TGTGCCACCAGCAGAGATTTCGCTAGCGGGACCGAGCAGTACTTC.

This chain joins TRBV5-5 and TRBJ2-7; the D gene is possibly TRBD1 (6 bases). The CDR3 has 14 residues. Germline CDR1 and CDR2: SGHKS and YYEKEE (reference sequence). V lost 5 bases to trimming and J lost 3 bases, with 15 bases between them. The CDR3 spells CASRISGRGYEQYF. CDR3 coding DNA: TGTGCCAGCAGAATCAGCGGCAGGGGCTACGAGCAGTACTTC.

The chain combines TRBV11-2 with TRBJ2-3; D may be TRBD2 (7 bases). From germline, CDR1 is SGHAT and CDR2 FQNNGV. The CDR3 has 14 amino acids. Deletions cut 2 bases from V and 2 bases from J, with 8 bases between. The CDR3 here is CASSLRGATDTQYF. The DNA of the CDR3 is TGTGCCAGCAGCTTACGGGGGGCCACAGATACGCAGTATTTT.

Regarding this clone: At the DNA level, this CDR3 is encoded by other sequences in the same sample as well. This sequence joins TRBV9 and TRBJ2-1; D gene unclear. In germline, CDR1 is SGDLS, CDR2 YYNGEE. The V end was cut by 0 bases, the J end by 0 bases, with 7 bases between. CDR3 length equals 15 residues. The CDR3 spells CASSVVPNSYNEQFF. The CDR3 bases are TGTGCCAGCAGCGTAGTTCCTAACTCCTACAATGAGCAGTTCTTC.

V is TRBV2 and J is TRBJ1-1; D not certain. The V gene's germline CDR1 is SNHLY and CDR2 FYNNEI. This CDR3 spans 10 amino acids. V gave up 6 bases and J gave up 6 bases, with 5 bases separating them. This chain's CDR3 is CASSYAEAFF. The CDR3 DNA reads TGTGCCAGCAGCTATGCTGAAGCTTTCTTT.

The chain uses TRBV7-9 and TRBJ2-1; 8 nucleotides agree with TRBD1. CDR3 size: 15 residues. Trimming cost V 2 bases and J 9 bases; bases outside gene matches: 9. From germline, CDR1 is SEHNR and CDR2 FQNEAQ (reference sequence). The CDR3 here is CASSLSDRALPEQFF. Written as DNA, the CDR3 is TGTGCCAGCAGCTTATCGGACAGGGCTCTCCCTGAGCAGTTCTTC.

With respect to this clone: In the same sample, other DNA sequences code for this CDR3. The CDR3 reads CSVFRGSYEQYF. DNA for the CDR3: TGCAGCGTTTTTCGAGGGTCCTACGAGCAGTACTTC. The chain joins TRBV29-1 to TRBJ2-7, with a tentative D call TRBD2 (5 bases). Per germline, CDR1 SQVTM and CDR2 ANQGSEA. Trimming took 5 bases from V and 1 from J, leaving 9 bases between them. CDR3 length: 12 amino acids.